What follows are 22 T cell receptor beta chains derived from one specimen sequenced in a study of blood T cells in healthy people across ages (dated by TCRdb to the mid-2010s). The receptor library was made with 5' RACE. Sequencer: Illumina HiSeq 2500. A second 7 to 11 cycle PCR used a sample-barcoded 5' primer and a J-beta primer mix. TCRdb ran its own pipeline on the public reads, namely fastp trimming at Q25 and MiXCR clone calling, and kept in-frame beta chains. CDR3 protein sequences are deduplicated, and each keeps its most common genes and DNA. This sample gives around 1,000,000 distinct CDR3 sequences in total; around 27% of them show up just once. The ten largest clonotypes hold approximately 0.7% of the sample. Separately, the same data were catalogued under a study of T cells of mothers and their children.

Sequenced: blood. Receptors originate from a girl between 2 and 10 years old in good health.

The V and J genes are TRBV4-3 and TRBJ2-7; 11 nucleotides align to TRBD2. This CDR3 has 15 amino acids. Per germline, CDR1 LGHNA and CDR2 YSLEER. After removal of 4 bases from V and 3 bases from J, the junction contained 5 bases not matched to a gene. As DNA, the CDR3 is TGCGCCAGCAGCCCTTCGGGGACTAGCGGCTACGAGCAGTACTTC. Amino acids: CASSPSGTSGYEQYF.

The table lists this clonotype with a few counts. CDR3: CSAHGQSGNTIYF. In DNA form, the CDR3 reads TGCAGCGCACACGGACAATCTGGAAACACCATATATTTT. The chain carries TRBV29-1 and TRBJ1-3, with a weak D call TRBD1 (5 bases). V lost 7 bases and J 1 base, leaving 11 bases between the germline ends. Germline loops: CDR1 SQVTM, CDR2 ANQGSEA. This CDR3 is 13 amino acids long.

This chain uses TRBV20-1 with TRBJ2-1, with D possibly matching TRBD2 (6 bases). Germline V gives CDR1 DFQATT, CDR2 SNEGSKA (reference sequence). Deletions cut 1 base from V and 4 bases from J, with 11 bases between. The CDR3 is 14 residues long. Here the CDR3 DNA reads TGCAGTGCTAGAGTAGCGGATTTTTACAATGAGCAGTTCTTC. Translating it yields CSARVADFYNEQFF.

The chain joins TRBV24-1 to TRBJ2-5; D might be TRBD1 (5 bases). Germline values: CDR1 KGHDR, CDR2 SFDVKD. Trimming left V 0 bases short and J 4 bases short, with 11 bases between. The CDR3 totals 15 residues. CDR3 nucleotide sequence: TGTGCCACCAGTGATTTGCGCGTGGGGCTAGAGACCCAGTACTTC. Protein: CATSDLRVGLETQYF.

The genes are TRBV11-2 and TRBJ1-4; the D gene is possibly TRBD1 (6 bases). V lost 1 base, J lost 4 bases, and 13 bases lay in between. CDR3 size: 16 residues. CDR1 is SGHAT, CDR2 FQNNGV, per germline. The CDR3 protein is CASSLGWRGDNEKLFF. The DNA for the CDR3 is TGTGCCAGCAGCTTAGGTTGGAGGGGGGATAATGAAAAACTGTTTTTT.

This clonotype has only a few counts. The gene calls are TRBV11-2 and TRBJ2-5; no definite D call. The CDR3 is 15 amino acids. The germline CDR1 and CDR2 sequences are SGHAT and FQNNGV. The V gene lost 5 bases and the J gene lost 5 bases, with 18 bases spanning the gap. This CDR3 is CASSPNPRLMETQYF. CDR3 bases: TGTGCCAGCAGCCCGAACCCCCGCTTGATGGAGACCCAGTACTTC. The full variable domain, its missing parts supplied by reference TRBV11-2 and TRBJ2-5, is EAGVAQSPRYKIIEKRQSVAFWCNPISGHATLYWYQQILGQGPKLLIQFQNNGVVDDSQLPKDRFSAERLKGVDSTLKIQPAKLEDSAVYLCASSPNPRLMETQYFGPGTRLLVL.

The V gene is TRBV4-3, the J gene TRBJ1-6; TRBD1 matches 7 bases. The ends lost 3 bases at V and 7 bases at J; junction bases unmatched: 3. The CDR3 has 14 residues. Germline V gives CDR1 LGHNA, CDR2 YSLEER. The CDR3 DNA is TGCGCCAGCAGCCAGACAGGGAGGAATTCACCCCTCCACTTT. Protein product: CASSQTGRNSPLHF.

On this clonotype itself: One junction end disagrees with the germline gene, perhaps due to a read error. The gene calls are TRBV18 and TRBJ2-3, with D perhaps matching TRBD1 (5 bases). Germline V lookup: CDR1 KGHSH, CDR2 LQKENI. This CDR3 has 12 residues. As DNA, the CDR3 is TGTGCCTGCTCACCAAAGGGGGATACGCAGTATTTT. Translation gives CACSPKGDTQYF. Combining the CDR3 with reference TRBV18 and TRBJ2-3 gives the whole variable domain NAGVMQNPRHLVRRRGQEARLRCSPMKGHSHVYWYRQLPEEGLKFMVYLQKENIIDESGMPKERFSAEFPKEGPSILRIQQVVRGDSAAYFCACSPKGDTQYFGPGTRLTVL.

The chain couples TRBV12-5 to TRBJ1-3; D unresolved. In germline, CDR1 is LGHNT, CDR2 FRNRAP. V was pared by 6 bases and J by 1 base, with 10 bases between. This CDR3 comprises 14 residues. CDR3 coding DNA: TGTGCTAGTGGAACTTCACGTTCTGGAAACACCATATATTTT. The encoded protein is CASGTSRSGNTIYF.

This clonotype came up a few times. The chain is built from TRBV29-1 and TRBJ2-2; D not resolved. Per the germline V gene, CDR1 is SQVTM and CDR2 is ANQGSEA. Trimming shortened V by 6 bases and J by 5 bases, and 13 bases separated the two germline ends. The CDR3 has 13 amino acids. The CDR3 region has the DNA TGCAGCGTCCCAGATGGACGGACCGGGGAGCTGTTTTTT. It yields the protein CSVPDGRTGELFF.

This chain connects TRBV5-1 to TRBJ2-4; 8 bases agree with TRBD2. V lost 4 bases and J lost 4; bases outside the gene matches: 7. This CDR3 is built from 15 residues. Germline assignment: CDR1 SGHRS and CDR2 YFSETQ. The CDR3, as DNA: TGCGCCAGCAGCCCGGGAGGGGAAAGGAAAAACATTCAGTACTTC. It translates to CASSPGGERKNIQYF.

Only a few counts were recorded for this clonotype. The V gene is TRBV4-1, the J gene TRBJ2-5, with D perhaps TRBD2 (6 bases). Judging by the DNA end, TRBJ2-7 fits better; the J call may be wrong. The germline CDR1 and CDR2 sequences are MGHRA and YSYEKL. This CDR3 is 14 amino acids long. The CDR3 nucleotides are TGCGCCAGCAGCCAAGTTCGGGAGCAACACGAGCAGTACTTC. Its translation is CASSQVREQHEQYF.

V usage is TRBV6-6 and J usage is TRBJ2-5; 9 nucleotides match TRBD2. V lost 11 bases to trimming and J lost 1 base; unmatched junction nucleotides: 11. This CDR3 contains 15 residues. The germline gives CDR1 MNHNY, CDR2 SVGAGI (reference sequence). The CDR3 loop reads CAGSYSGSSQETQYF. CDR3 DNA: TGTGCCGGTTCCTATAGCGGGAGTAGCCAAGAGACCCAGTACTTC.

Only a few counts were recorded for this clonotype. The rearrangement uses TRBV25-1 and TRBJ1-4, with 7 nucleotides matching TRBD1. V shed 6 bases and J 6 bases; nucleotides not matched to a gene: 10. CDR1 and CDR2 from the germline V gene are MGHDK and SYGVNS. This CDR3 is built from 15 residues. Written as DNA, the CDR3 is TGTGCCAGCAGCCGAGACCGGGACAGAGATGAAAAACTGTTTTTT. Protein sequence: CASSRDRDRDEKLFF. The full variable domain, its missing parts supplied by reference TRBV25-1 and TRBJ1-4, is EADIYQTPRYLVIGTGKKITLECSQTMGHDKMYWYQQDPGMELHLIHYSYGVNSTEKGDLSSESTVSRIRTEHFPLTLESARPSHTSQYLCASSRDRDRDEKLFFGSGTQLSVL.

The rearrangement joins TRBV28 to TRBJ2-1; D gene uncertain. Trimming took 8 bases from V and 0 from J, leaving 17 bases between them. Germline assignment: CDR1 MDHEN and CDR2 SYDVKM. The CDR3 is 16 residues long. The DNA of the CDR3 is TGTGCCAGCCTCTCCAAGAAGGGTGGCTCCTACAATGAGCAGTTCTTC. The encoded protein is CASLSKKGGSYNEQFF.

The V call is TRBV5-1, the J call TRBJ1-5; D may be TRBD1 (5 bases). CDR1 and CDR2 from the germline V gene are SGHRS and YFSETQ. Trimming stripped 4 bases from V and 3 bases from J, with 8 bases between. The CDR3 has 13 amino acids. The CDR3: CASSGGDNQPQHF. CDR3 nucleotides: TGCGCCAGCAGCGGAGGGGACAATCAGCCCCAGCATTTT.

This clonotype was counted between two and nine times. This sequence joins TRBV29-1 and TRBJ2-1; the D is unclear. CDR1 is SQVTM, CDR2 ANQGSEA, per germline. The CDR3 is 15 residues long. V was cut by 5 bases and J by 5 bases, with 19 bases left in between. Here the CDR3 DNA reads TGCAGCGTTCGTTCGGCCTCATCACTGAACAATGAGCAGTTCTTC. As protein: CSVRSASSLNNEQFF.

The chain uses TRBV6-1 and TRBJ2-5; the D call may be TRBD1 or TRBD2 (5 bases each). Germline V gene lookup returns CDR1 MNHNS and CDR2 SASEGT. V was shortened by 2 bases and J by 5 bases, with 12 bases between the two germline ends. This CDR3 is 14 amino acids long. Here the CDR3 DNA reads TGTGCCAGCAGTGAACGGGACCAGAGGGAGACCCAGTACTTC. The encoded protein is CASSERDQRETQYF.

The sample holds a few counts of this clonotype. The V and J genes are TRBV28 and TRBJ2-1, with 10 positions matching TRBD2. The germline gives CDR1 MDHEN, CDR2 SYDVKM. V dropped 10 bases and J dropped 8; count of bases not matched to a gene: 14. The CDR3 runs 15 residues. This chain's CDR3 is CATRSATSGKDEQFF. In DNA, the CDR3 is TGTGCCACCCGTAGCGCAACTAGCGGGAAAGATGAGCAGTTCTTC.

The CDR3 region is CSARDRGESGYTF. The CDR3 bases are TGCAGTGCTAGAGATCGAGGGGAATCGGGCTACACCTTC. The chain combines TRBV20-1 with TRBJ1-2; TRBD1 might be the D (5 bases). This CDR3 spans 13 amino acids. Germline V gene lookup returns CDR1 DFQATT and CDR2 SNEGSKA (reference sequence). The V end was cut by 0 bases, the J end by 8 bases, with 13 bases between.

In this sample, this clonotype turned up a few times. CDR3 sequence reads: CASSLGGTGDEQFF. The CDR3 bases are TGTGCCAGCAGTTTAGGGGGGACAGGGGATGAGCAGTTCTTC. The chain carries TRBV12-3 or TRBV12-4 and TRBJ2-1; 10 bases are shared with TRBD1. CDR3 length: 14 amino acids. With 1 base clipped from V and 8 bases from J, the junction kept 2 bases outside the gene matches.

This clonotype has more than one count but fewer than ten. CDR3 nucleotides: TGTGCCAGCAGTTTATACACCCTTGGGTATCAGCCCCAGCATTTT. This encodes CASSLYTLGYQPQHF. This rearrangement joins TRBV28 to TRBJ1-5; D remains ambiguous. Germline assignment: CDR1 MDHEN and CDR2 SYDVKM. Trimming removed 1 base at V and 5 bases at J, with 12 bases between. This CDR3 comprises 15 residues. The full variable domain, in which reference TRBV28 and TRBJ1-5 provide the parts outside the CDR3, is DVKVTQSSRYLVKRTGEKVFLECVQDMDHENMFWYRQDPGLGLRLIYFSYDVKMKEKGDIPEGYSVSREKKERFSLILESASTNQTSMYLCASSLYTLGYQPQHFGDGTRLSIL.